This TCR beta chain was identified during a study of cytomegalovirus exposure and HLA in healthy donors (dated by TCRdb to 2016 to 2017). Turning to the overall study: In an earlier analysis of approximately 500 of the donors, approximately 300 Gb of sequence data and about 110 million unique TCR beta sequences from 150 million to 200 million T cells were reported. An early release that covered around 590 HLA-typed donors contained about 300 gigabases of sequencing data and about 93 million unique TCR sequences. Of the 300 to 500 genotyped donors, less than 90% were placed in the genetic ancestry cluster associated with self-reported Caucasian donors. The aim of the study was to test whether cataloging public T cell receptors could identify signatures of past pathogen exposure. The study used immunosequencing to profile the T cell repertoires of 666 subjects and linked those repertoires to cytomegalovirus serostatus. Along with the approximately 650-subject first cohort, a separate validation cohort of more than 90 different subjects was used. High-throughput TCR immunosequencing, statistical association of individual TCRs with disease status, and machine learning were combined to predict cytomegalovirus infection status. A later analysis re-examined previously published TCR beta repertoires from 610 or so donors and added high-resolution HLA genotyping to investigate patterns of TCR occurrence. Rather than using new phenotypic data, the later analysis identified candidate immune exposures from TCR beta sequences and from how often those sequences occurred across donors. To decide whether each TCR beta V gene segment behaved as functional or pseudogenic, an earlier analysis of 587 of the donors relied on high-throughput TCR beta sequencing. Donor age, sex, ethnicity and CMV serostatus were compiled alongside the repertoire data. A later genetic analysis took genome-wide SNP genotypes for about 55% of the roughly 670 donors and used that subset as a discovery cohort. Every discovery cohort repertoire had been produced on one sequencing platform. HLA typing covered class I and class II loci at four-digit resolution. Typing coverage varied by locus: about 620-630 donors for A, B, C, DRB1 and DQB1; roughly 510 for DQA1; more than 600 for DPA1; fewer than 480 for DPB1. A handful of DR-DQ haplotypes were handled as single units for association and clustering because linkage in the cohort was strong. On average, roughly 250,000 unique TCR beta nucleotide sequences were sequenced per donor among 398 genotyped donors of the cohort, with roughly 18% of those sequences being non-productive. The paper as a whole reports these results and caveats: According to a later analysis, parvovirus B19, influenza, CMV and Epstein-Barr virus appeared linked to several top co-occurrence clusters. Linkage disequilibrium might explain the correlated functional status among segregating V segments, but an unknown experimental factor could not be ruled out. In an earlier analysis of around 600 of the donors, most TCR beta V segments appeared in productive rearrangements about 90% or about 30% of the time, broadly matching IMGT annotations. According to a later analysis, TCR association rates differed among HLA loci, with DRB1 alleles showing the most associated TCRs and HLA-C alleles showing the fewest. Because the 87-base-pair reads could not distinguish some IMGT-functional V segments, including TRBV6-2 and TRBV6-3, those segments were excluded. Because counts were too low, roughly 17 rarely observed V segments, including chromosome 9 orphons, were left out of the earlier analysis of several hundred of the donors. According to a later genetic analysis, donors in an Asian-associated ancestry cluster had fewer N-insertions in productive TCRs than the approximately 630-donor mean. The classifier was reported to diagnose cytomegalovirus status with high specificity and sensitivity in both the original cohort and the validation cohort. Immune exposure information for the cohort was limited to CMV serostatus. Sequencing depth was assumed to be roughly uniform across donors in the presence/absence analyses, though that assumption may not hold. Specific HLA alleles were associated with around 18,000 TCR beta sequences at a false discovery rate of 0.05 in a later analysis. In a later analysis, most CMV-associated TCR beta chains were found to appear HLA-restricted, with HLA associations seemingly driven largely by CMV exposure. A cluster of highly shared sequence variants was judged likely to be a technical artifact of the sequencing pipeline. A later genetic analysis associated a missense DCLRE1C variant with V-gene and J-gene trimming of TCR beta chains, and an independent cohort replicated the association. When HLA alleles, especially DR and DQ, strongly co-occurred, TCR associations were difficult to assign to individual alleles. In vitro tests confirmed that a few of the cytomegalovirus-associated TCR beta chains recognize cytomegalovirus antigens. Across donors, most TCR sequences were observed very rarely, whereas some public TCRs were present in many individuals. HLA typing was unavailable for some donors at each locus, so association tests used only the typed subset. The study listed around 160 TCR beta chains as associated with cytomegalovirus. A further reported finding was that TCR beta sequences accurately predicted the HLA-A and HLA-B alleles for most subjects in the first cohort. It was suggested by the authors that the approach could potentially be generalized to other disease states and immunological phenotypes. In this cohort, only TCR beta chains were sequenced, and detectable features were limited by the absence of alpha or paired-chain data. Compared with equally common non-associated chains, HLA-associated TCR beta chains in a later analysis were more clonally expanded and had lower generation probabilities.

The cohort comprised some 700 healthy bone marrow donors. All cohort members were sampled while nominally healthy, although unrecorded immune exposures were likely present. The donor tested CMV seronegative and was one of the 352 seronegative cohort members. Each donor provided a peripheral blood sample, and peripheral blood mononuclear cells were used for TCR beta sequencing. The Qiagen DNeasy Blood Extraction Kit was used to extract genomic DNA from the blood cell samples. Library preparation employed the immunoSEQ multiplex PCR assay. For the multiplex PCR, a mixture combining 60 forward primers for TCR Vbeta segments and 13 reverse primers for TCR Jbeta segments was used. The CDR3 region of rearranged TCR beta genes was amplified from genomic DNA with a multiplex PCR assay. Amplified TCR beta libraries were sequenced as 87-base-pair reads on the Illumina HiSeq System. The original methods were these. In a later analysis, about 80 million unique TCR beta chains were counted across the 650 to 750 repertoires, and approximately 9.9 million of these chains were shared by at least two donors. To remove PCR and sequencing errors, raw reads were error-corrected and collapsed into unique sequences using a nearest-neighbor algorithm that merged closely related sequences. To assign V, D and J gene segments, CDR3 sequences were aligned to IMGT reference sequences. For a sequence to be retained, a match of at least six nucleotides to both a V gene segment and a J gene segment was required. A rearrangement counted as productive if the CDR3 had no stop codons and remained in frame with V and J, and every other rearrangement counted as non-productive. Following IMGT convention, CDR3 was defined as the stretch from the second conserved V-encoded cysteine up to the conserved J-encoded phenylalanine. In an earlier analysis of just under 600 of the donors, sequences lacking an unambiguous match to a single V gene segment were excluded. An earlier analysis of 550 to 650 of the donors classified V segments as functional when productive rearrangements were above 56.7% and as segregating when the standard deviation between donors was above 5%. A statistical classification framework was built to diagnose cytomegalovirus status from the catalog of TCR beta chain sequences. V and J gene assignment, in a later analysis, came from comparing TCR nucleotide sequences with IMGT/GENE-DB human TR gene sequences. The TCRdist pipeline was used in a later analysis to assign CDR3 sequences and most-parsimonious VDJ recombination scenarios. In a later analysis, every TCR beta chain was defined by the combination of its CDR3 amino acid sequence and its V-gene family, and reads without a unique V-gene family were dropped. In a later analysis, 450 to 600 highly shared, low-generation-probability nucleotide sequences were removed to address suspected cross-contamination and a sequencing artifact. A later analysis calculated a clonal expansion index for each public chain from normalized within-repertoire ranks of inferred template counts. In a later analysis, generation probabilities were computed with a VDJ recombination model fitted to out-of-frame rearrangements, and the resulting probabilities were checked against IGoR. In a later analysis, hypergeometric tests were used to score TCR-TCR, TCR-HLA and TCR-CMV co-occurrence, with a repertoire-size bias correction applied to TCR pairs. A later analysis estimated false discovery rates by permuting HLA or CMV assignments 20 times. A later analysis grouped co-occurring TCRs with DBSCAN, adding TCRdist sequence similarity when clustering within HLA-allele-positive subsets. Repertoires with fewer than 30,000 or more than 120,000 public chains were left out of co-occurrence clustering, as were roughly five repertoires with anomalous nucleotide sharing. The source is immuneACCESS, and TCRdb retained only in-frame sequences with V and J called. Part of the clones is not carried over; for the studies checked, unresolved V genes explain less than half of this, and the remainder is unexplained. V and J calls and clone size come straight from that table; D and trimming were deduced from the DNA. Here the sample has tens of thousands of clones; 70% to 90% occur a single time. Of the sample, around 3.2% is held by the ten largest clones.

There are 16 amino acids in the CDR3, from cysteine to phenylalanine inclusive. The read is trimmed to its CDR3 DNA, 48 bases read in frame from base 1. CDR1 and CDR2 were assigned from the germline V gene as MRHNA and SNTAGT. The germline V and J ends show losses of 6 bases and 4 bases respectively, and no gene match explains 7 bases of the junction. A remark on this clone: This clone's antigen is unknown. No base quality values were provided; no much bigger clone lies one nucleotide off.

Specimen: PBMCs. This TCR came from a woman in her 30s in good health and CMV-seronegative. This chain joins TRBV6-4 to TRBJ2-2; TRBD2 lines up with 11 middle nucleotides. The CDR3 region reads CASSETSGGPTGELFF. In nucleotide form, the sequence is TGTGCCAGCAGCGAAACTAGCGGGGGACCCACCGGGGAGCTGTTTTTT.